This T cell receptor beta chain was sequenced in a study of T cell responses to AZD1222 COVID-19 vaccine. General study findings and limits: Spike-specific TCR repertoires showed rising breadth and depth after two AZD1222 doses. Possibly, clonal diversity was underestimated; donors were largely white British and included more females.

Germline V lookup: CDR1 MNHEY, CDR2 SVGAGI. V gave up 0 bases and J gave up 2 bases, with 12 bases separating them. This CDR3 is 16 amino acids long. Only in-frame clones appear in the TCRdb table, and some are missing; sequencing was by immunoSEQ multiplex PCR. The sample contains some 66,000 clones, 80% to 90% of which appear only once. Second doses were pooled across both intervals (about 4 or about 12 weeks). Comment on this clone: The antigen is undetermined.

This chain links TRBV6-5 with TRBJ2-3, with TRBD1 as a possible D gene (6 bases). Sequenced material: peripheral blood, taken 28 days after the second AZD1222 dose. The receptor's source is an adult who received the AZD1222 COVID-19 vaccine. The CDR3 nucleotides are TGTGCCAGCAGTTACTCAGGGGGACGGCCCACAGATACGCAGTATTTT. Translation: CASSYSGGRPTDTQYF.